A selection of T cell receptor beta chains follows, all from one sample in a study of Graves' ophthalmopathy and Graves' hyperthyroidism. MiXCR, applied by TCRdb to the multiplex PCR reads, yields one record per CDR3 protein. The table lists over a million distinct CDR3 sequences, about two fifths of them singletons. Sample: peripheral blood or thyroid tissue (not recorded which). The receptors originated from an adult man with Graves' hyperthyroidism. Each CDR3 is given with its conserved first and last residue. Fields, in order: clone size, D gene, J gene, V gene, CDR3 protein, CDR3 DNA. D genes are given only for firm matches. Clone size, where shown, is once, few, many, or a class for clones that have expanded.

abundance: once
d_gene: NA
j_gene: TRBJ2-2
v_gene: TRBV19
CDR3aa: CASSNLGGRTGELFF
CDR3nt: TGTGCCAGTAGTAATCTTGGGGGGCGCACCGGGGAGCTGTTTTTT

abundance: few
d_gene: NA
j_gene: TRBJ2-7
v_gene: TRBV7-9
CDR3aa: CASSLGGFGLRSSYEQYF
CDR3nt: TGTGCCAGCAGCCTAGGCGGCTTTGGCTTGAGGTCTAGCTACGAGCAGTACTTC

abundance: many
d_gene: TRBD1
j_gene: TRBJ2-7
v_gene: TRBV15
CDR3aa: CATSGGTGGYEQYF
CDR3nt: TGTGCCACCAGCGGTGGGACAGGGGGCTACGAGCAGTACTTC

abundance: NA
d_gene: TRBD1
j_gene: TRBJ2-7
v_gene: TRBV6-2/TRBV6-3
CDR3aa: CASSLSGTGLEQYF
CDR3nt: TGTGCCAGCAGTCTCTCCGGGACAGGGCTCGAGCAGTACTTC

abundance: NA
d_gene: NA
j_gene: TRBJ1-1
v_gene: TRBV7-9
CDR3aa: CASTQGRLNTEAFF
CDR3nt: TGTGCCAGCACCCAGGGGCGGTTGAACACTGAAGCTTTCTTT

abundance: NA
d_gene: NA
j_gene: TRBJ2-7
v_gene: TRBV7-9
CDR3aa: CASSLDGGRGETYEQYF
CDR3nt: TGTGCCAGCAGCTTAGACGGCGGCAGGGGGGAAACCTACGAGCAGTACTTC

abundance: once
d_gene: TRBD1
j_gene: TRBJ1-1
v_gene: TRBV5-1
CDR3aa: CASSWGQGAGNTEAFF
CDR3nt: TGCGCCAGCAGCTGGGGACAGGGTGCCGGGAACACTGAAGCTTTCTTT

abundance: NA
d_gene: NA
j_gene: TRBJ2-5
v_gene: TRBV5-6
CDR3aa: CASSINFGTPFPQYF
CDR3nt: TGTGCCAGCAGCATTAATTTTGGGACCCCTTTCCCCCAGTACTTC

abundance: NA
d_gene: NA
j_gene: TRBJ1-5
v_gene: TRBV2
CDR3aa: CASSLRDHLQPQHF
CDR3nt: TGTGCCAGCAGTTTACGGGACCATCTTCAGCCCCAGCATTTT

abundance: few
d_gene: TRBD1
j_gene: TRBJ1-5
v_gene: TRBV30
CDR3aa: CAWSWDRSNQPQHF
CDR3nt: TGTGCCTGGAGTTGGGACAGGAGCAATCAGCCCCAGCATTTT

abundance: many
d_gene: NA
j_gene: TRBJ2-5
v_gene: TRBV7-9
CDR3aa: CASSLGGAWETQYF
CDR3nt: TGTGCCAGCAGCTTAGGCGGGGCTTGGGAGACCCAGTACTTC

abundance: many
d_gene: NA
j_gene: TRBJ2-5
v_gene: TRBV9
CDR3aa: CASSERPQETQYF
CDR3nt: TGTGCCAGCAGCGAGCGTCCCCAAGAGACCCAGTACTTC

abundance: NA
d_gene: TRBD1
j_gene: TRBJ2-2
v_gene: TRBV7-8
CDR3aa: CASSLPGQGSAGELFF
CDR3nt: TGTGCCAGCAGTTTACCGGGACAGGGGTCGGCCGGGGAGTTGTTTTTT

abundance: few
d_gene: NA
j_gene: TRBJ1-5
v_gene: TRBV6-6
CDR3aa: CASSYGNSNQPQHF
CDR3nt: TGTGCCAGCAGTTATGGGAATAGCAATCAGCCCCAGCATTTT

abundance: NA
d_gene: TRBD1
j_gene: TRBJ1-2
v_gene: TRBV30
CDR3aa: CAWSGTGYLPYGYTF
CDR3nt: TGTGCCTGGAGTGGGACAGGTTACCTTCCTTATGGCTACACCTTC

abundance: NA
d_gene: TRBD2
j_gene: TRBJ2-7
v_gene: TRBV5-6
CDR3aa: CASSSSGGAGYEQYF
CDR3nt: TGTGCCAGCAGTTCTAGCGGGGGGGCCGGGTACGAGCAGTACTTC

abundance: NA
d_gene: TRBD1
j_gene: TRBJ1-5
v_gene: TRBV15
CDR3aa: CATSRNRDRGYNQPQHF
CDR3nt: TGTGCCACCAGCAGAAACCGGGACAGGGGATACAATCAGCCCCAGCATTTT